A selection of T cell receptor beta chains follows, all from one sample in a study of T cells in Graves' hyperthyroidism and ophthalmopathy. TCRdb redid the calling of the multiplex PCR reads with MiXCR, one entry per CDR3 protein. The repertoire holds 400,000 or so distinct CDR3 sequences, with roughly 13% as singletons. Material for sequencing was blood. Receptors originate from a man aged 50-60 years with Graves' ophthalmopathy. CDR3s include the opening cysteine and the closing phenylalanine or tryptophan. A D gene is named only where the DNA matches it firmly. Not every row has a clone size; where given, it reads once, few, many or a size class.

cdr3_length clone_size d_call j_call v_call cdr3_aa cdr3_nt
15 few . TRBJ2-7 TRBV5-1 CASSLELADPYEQYF TGCGCCAGCAGCTTGGAACTAGCCGATCCCTACGAGCAGTACTTC
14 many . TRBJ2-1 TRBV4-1 CASSQDRSEVEQFF TGCGCCAGCAGCCAAGATCGTAGCGAGGTTGAGCAGTTCTTC
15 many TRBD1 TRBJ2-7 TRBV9 CASSKTGADYYEQYF TGTGCCAGCAGTAAAACAGGGGCTGATTACTACGAGCAGTACTTC
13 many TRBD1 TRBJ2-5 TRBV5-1 CASSLGQGETQYF TGCGCCAGCAGCTTGGGACAGGGTGAGACCCAGTACTTC
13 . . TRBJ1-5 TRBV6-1 CASSEERDQPQHF TGTGCCAGCAGTGAGGAGAGGGATCAGCCCCAGCATTTT
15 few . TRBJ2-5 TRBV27 CASTPIGSAQETQYF TGTGCCAGCACGCCGATTGGGTCAGCCCAAGAGACCCAGTACTTC
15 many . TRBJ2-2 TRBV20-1 CSAQKSVPNTGELFF TGCAGTGCCCAGAAAAGCGTCCCGAACACCGGGGAGCTGTTTTTT
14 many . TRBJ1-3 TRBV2 CASSEGTSGNTIYF TGTGCCAGCAGTGAAGGGACATCTGGAAACACCATATATTTT
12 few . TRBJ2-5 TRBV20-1 CSASDNGGTQYF TGCAGTGCTAGTGACAACGGGGGGACCCAGTACTTC
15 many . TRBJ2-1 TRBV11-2 CASSLDGTWYNEQFF TGTGCCAGCAGCTTAGACGGGACATGGTACAATGAGCAGTTCTTC
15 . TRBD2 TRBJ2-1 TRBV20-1 CSASRSSGNYNEQFF TGCAGTGCTAGTAGGTCTAGCGGGAACTACAATGAGCAGTTCTTC
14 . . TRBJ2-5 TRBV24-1 CATSDLGQAEIQYF TGTGCCACCAGTGATTTGGGGCAGGCAGAGATCCAGTACTTC
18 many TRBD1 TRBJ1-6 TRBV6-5 CASSYSRTGYKRNSPLHF TGTGCCAGCAGTTACTCGAGGACAGGGTACAAGCGAAATTCACCCCTCCACTTT
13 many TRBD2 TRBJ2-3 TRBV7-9 CASTSGSTDTQYF TGTGCCAGCACTAGCGGAAGCACAGATACGCAGTATTTT
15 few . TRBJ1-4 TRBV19 CASRHEPGFSEKLFF TGTGCCAGTAGGCATGAACCGGGATTTAGTGAAAAACTGTTTTTT
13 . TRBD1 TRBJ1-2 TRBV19 CASSRTGILGYTF TGTGCCAGTAGTAGGACAGGGATCCTAGGCTACACCTTC
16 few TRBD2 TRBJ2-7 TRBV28 CASSLIGIAGANEQYF TGTGCCAGCAGCCTCATAGGGATAGCGGGAGCTAATGAGCAGTACTTC
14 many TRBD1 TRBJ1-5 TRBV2 CASSGTVSNQPQHF TGTGCCAGCAGCGGGACAGTCAGCAATCAGCCCCAGCATTTT
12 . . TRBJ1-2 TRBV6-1 CASSPFGGGYTF TGTGCCAGCAGCCCTTTTGGGGGCGGCTACACCTTC
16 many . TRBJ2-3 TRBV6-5 CASSYSIWGLTDTQYF TGTGCCAGCAGTTACTCGATATGGGGTCTGACAGATACGCAGTATTTT
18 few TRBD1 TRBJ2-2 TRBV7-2 CASSLAYGQGAGTGELFF TGTGCCAGCAGCTTAGCGTACGGTCAGGGGGCGGGCACCGGGGAGCTGTTTTTT
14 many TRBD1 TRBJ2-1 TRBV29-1 CSALTGSSYNEQFF TGCAGCGCACTGACAGGGAGCTCCTACAATGAGCAGTTCTTC
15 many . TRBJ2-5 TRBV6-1 CASSEFVGRAETQYF TGTGCCAGCAGTGAATTCGTTGGCAGGGCAGAGACCCAGTACTTC
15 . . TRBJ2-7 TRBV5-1 CASSLDRVSSYEQYF TGCGCCAGCAGCTTGGACAGGGTGAGCTCCTACGAGCAGTACTTC
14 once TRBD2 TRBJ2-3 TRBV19 CASTGTRQTDTQYF TGTGCCAGTACAGGGACTAGGCAAACAGATACGCAGTATTTT
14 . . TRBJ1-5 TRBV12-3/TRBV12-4 CASSFEGSFQPQHF TGTGCCAGCAGTTTTGAGGGGAGTTTCCAGCCCCAGCATTTT